The clone carrying this T cell receptor beta chain was picked up many times. Its antigen is as yet unknown. This entry comes from a study of spatial heterogeneity in lung cancer. Every cDNA TCR molecule received its own unique molecular identifier. A single record per CDR3 protein comes from TCRdb applying MiXCR to the 5' RACE reads. The top ten hold 7.5% to 9.5% of the sample, which has nearly 15,000 distinct CDR3 sequences, under 8% seen once. The time point denotes: sample taken at primary tumor resection. Study-level results: Expanded intratumoral alpha and beta TCR counts tracked tumor mutation counts.

The TCR was taken from a male donor with early-stage non-small cell lung cancer. The starting material was lung tumor tissue, obtained at surgery.

This CDR3 is CASSQGTPNEKLFF. CDR3 coding DNA: TGTGCCAGCAGCCAAGGGACTCCTAATGAAAAACTGTTTTTT. The gene calls are TRBV3-1 and TRBJ1-4; D call uncertain. This CDR3 has 14 amino acids. Trimming cost V 1 base and J 3 bases, with 6 bases left between them. Germline V gene data show CDR1 as LGHDT and CDR2 as YNNKEL (reference sequence).